The clone carrying this TCR beta chain appeared many times. What it binds is unknown. This sample stems from a study of T-cell reconstitution after alpha-beta-depleted transplantation in children. Study observations and caveats: By about two months after transplant, alpha-beta T cells reportedly arose from several hundred graft clones that had expanded.

The junction had 8 bases not matched to a gene; V was cut back by 5 bases and J by 8 bases. The CDR3 totals 13 residues. Germline V lookup: CDR1 SEHNR, CDR2 FQNEAQ (reference sequence). The TCRbeta library was prepared with unique molecular identifiers. TCRdb redid the calling of the PCR reads with MiXCR, one entry per CDR3 protein. The sample has 32,000 or so distinct CDR3 sequences; around 7% are singletons. Sample: peripheral blood, taken 60 days after TCRalphabeta/CD19-depleted stem cell transplant. This clonotype was obtained from a child younger than two who had a stem cell transplant for acute myeloid leukemia, so the T cells may come from the graft donor. The chain carries TRBV7-9 and TRBJ1-2, with 7 nucleotides matching TRBD1. Here the CDR3 reads CASSAPGQMGYTF. CDR3 nucleotides: TGTGCCAGCAGCGCCCCGGGACAGATGGGCTACACCTTC.